The sequence of this T cell receptor beta chain was determined in a study of CD8 T cells in Susac syndrome. General study points: As acknowledged by the study, its TCR sequencing and HLA analysis included a relatively small number of individuals.

It was with random hexamers that about 0.45 to 1 ug RNA was reverse transcribed. By means of immunoSEQ multiplex PCR, TCR beta CDR3 spanning 54 Vbeta and 13 Jbeta underwent amplification. TCRdb re-analysed the immunoSEQ multiplex PCR reads in MiXCR, keeping a single row per CDR3 protein. The table lists 100,000 or so distinct CDR3 sequences, 80% to 95% of them singletons, with over 0.12% in the top ten. Sequencing of TCR beta was performed on blood CD8+ and CD4+ T cells. Negative isolation yielded CD4+ and CD8+ T cells, and FACS enriched TEMRA cells. CDR1 and CDR2 (germline): SQVTM, ANQGSEA. CDR3 size: 11 residues. V lost 3 bases and J lost 6, with 8 bases in between. A word on this clonotype: Its matching antigen is unknown.

The sequenced sample was CD4+ T cells from PBMCs. The V and J genes are TRBV29-1 and TRBJ1-1; D unclear. The source is a human donor in good health. The CDR3 DNA sequence: TGCAGCGTTGACCAGATTGCTGAAGCTTTCTTT. It is translated as CSVDQIAEAFF.